This T cell receptor beta chain was sequenced in a study of blood T cell repertoires in COVID-19. Across the whole study: Samples came from the United States, Italy and Spain, spanning acute and convalescent COVID-19. Sources were T cells, B-cell-depleted T cells, or PBMCs; the material itself was cDNA or gDNA.

In the original processing: Amplification of reference gene primers provided the estimated nucleated cell counts. Some clones are missing from TCRdb's copy, which holds only in-frame ones; the method was immunoSEQ multiplex PCR. The DNA was the basis for D and trimming; V, J and clone size are from that table. The sample lists about 60,000 clones, around 85% occurring once. Germline V gene sequence: CDR1 SGHTA, CDR2 FQGNSA. V was trimmed by 4 bases and J by 2 bases, leaving 10 bases between them. The CDR3 is made up of 14 amino acids. This clone was seen more than once but under ten times. The sequencing input was peripheral blood. The clonotype originates from a woman in her seventies with acute or convalescent COVID-19. This rearrangement joins TRBV7-2 to TRBJ2-3; perhaps TRBD2 as D (5 bases). The CDR3, as DNA: TGTGCCAGCAGCTCGGGATTTTCCACAGATACGCAGTATTTT. Protein product: CASSSGFSTDTQYF.